This record covers a single T cell receptor (beta chain). The antigen is undetermined. CDR3 size: 14 residues. TCRdb re-called the RACE reads with MiXCR, one entry per CDR3 protein. The data contain roughly 380,000 distinct CDR3 sequences, 5.1% of them singletons. This sample is part of a study of human T cells and chemical hapten exposure. Background on the study: Read at 6 days, the patch tests placed 0.01% DPC on the upper back. Findings and limits, study-wide: Significantly greater numbers of large CDR3 similarity clusters came from expanded TCRs than from controls.

As to time point: pre-sensitization, week 0. Treatment reported: therapeutic diphenylcyclopropenone sensitization with weekly scalp DPC. V is TRBV21-1 and J is TRBJ2-1. TRBV21-1 is flagged as a pseudogene. The input for sequencing was whole blood, taken in connection with sensitization to the hapten diphenylcyclopropenone (DPC). The TCR was taken from a woman aged 45-65 years with alopecia areata. Some clones in this sample may be carry-over from other donors' samples. The CDR3 bases are TGTGCCAGCAGCAAAGGGTCTGGAGACAATGAGCAGTTCTTC. Protein: CASSKGSGDNEQFF.